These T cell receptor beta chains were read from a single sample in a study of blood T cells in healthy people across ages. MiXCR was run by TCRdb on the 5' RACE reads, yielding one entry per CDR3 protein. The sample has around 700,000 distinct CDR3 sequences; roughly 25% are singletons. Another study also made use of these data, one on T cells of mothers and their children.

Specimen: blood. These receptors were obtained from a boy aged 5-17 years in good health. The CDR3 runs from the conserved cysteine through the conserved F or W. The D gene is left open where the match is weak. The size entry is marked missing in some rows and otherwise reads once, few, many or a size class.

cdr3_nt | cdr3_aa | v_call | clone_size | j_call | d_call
TGCGCCACGGGTAGAGGGCGAGACAATGAGCAGTTCTTC | CATGRGRDNEQFF | TRBV5-5 | . | TRBJ2-1 | .
TGTGCCACCAGCAGAGACCCTCTTTCGAGCACAGATACGCAGTATTTT | CATSRDPLSSTDTQYF | TRBV15 | . | TRBJ2-3 | .
TGCAGCGCTACCCCGGAGTCTAGAGATACGCAGTATTTT | CSATPESRDTQYF | TRBV29-1 | . | TRBJ2-3 | .
TGTGCCAGCAGTGAGGAGAGGTACGGGCAGTACTTC | CASSEERYGQYF | TRBV2 | . | TRBJ2-7 | .
TGTGCCAGCAAAGTCGGACAGGGCAATCAGCCCCAGCATTTT | CASKVGQGNQPQHF | TRBV2 | few | TRBJ1-5 | TRBD1
TGTGCCAGCAGCCGACAGAAAAACACTGAAGCTTTCTTT | CASSRQKNTEAFF | TRBV7-9 | . | TRBJ1-1 | .
TGTGCCAGCAGCGTACAGGGGGTAACTAATGAAAAACTGTTTTTT | CASSVQGVTNEKLFF | TRBV9 | . | TRBJ1-4 | TRBD1
TGTGCCAGCAGTTTATTGGCCCCACGGCTAGCTAACTATGGCTACACCTTC | CASSLLAPRLANYGYTF | TRBV28 | few | TRBJ1-2 | .
TGCAGCGTCCCCAAAGGGGGAGCTGGGGCCAACGTCCTGACTTTC | CSVPKGGAGANVLTF | TRBV29-1 | few | TRBJ2-6 | .
TGTGCCACCAGCGGGACCCAGAGCTCCTACAATGAGCAGTTCTTC | CATSGTQSSYNEQFF | TRBV15 | . | TRBJ2-1 | .
TGCGCCAGCAGCTTGTCTAGCGGGGGGGCCTACAATGAGCAGTTCTTC | CASSLSSGGAYNEQFF | TRBV5-1 | . | TRBJ2-1 | TRBD2
TGTGCCACCACGGGGGGGAAGGGGCCATCCTACAATGAGCAGTTCTTC | CATTGGKGPSYNEQFF | TRBV6-1 | few | TRBJ2-1 | TRBD2
TGTGCCAGCAGCCAAGGCGTCTACAATGAGCAGTTCTTC | CASSQGVYNEQFF | TRBV14 | few | TRBJ2-1 | .
TGTGCCAGCAAGGGCCAGGGGGGAAACATTCAGTACTTC | CASKGQGGNIQYF | TRBV25-1 | . | TRBJ2-4 | .
TGTGCCAGCAGTTCCATGGGACTAGCGGGAGGAAATGAGCAGTTCTTC | CASSSMGLAGGNEQFF | TRBV28 | . | TRBJ2-1 | TRBD2
TGCGCCAGCAGCAACCAACCGGGACTCGAATATGGCAATGAGCAGTTCTTC | CASSNQPGLEYGNEQFF | TRBV4-1 | . | TRBJ2-1 | .